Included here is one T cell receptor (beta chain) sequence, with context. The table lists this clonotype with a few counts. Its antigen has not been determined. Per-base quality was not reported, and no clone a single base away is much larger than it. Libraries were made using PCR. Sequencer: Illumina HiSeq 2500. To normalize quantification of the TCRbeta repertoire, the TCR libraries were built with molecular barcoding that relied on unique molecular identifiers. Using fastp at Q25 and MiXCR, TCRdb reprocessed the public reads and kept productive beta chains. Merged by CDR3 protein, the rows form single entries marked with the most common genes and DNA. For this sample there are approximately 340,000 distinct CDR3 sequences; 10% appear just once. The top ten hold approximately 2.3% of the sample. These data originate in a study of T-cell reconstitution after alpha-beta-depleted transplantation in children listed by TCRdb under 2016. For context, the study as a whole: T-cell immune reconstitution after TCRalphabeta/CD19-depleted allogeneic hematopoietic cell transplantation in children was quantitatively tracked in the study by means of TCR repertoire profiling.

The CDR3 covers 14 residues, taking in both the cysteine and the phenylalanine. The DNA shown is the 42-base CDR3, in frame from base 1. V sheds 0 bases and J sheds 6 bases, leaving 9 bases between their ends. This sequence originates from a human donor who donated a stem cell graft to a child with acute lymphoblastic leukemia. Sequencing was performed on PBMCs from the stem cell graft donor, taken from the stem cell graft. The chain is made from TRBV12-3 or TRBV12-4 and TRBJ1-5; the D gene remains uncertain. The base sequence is TGTGCCAGCAGTTTAGCGAGGGTTGGTCAGCCCCAGCATTTT. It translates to CASSLARVGQPQHF.